This T cell receptor beta chain came from a study of spatial heterogeneity in lung cancer. Study-level information: Samples were obtained from about 72 donors, all untreated early-stage non-small cell lung cancer patients.

Time point: blood at routine non-recurrence follow-up after resection. Whole RNA came from tumor, nontumor lung or frozen PBMC and was sequenced without being sorted. This clonotype was seen repeatedly, ten times or more. TCRdb reanalysed the 5' RACE reads using MiXCR and keeps one entry per CDR3 protein. The sample shows 50,000 to 60,000 distinct CDR3 sequences, around 7.7% of them seen only once. Germline CDR1 SGHKS, CDR2 YYEKEE (reference sequence). The V and J ends lost 1 base and 6 bases respectively, with 2 bases between them. The CDR3 spans 12 residues. Source: PBMCs, taken at follow-up. This chain uses TRBV5-5 with TRBJ1-6; D gene unclear. The sequence was collected from a female donor with early-stage non-small cell lung cancer. CDR3 in DNA: TGTGCCAGCAGCTTGAGTAATTCACCCCTCCACTTT. This gives the protein CASSLSNSPLHF.